This T cell receptor (beta chain) emerged from a study of early T cells in non-severe SARS-CoV-2 infection (dated by TCRdb to about 2021). Background for the entire study: Because TCR sequencing relied on bulk RNA taken from unsorted whole blood, pairing of alpha and beta chains was not possible. What the research found in general, with its limitations: VDJdb matching was skewed toward anti-spike CD8 responses and likely underestimated virus-specific expansions, missing private and CD4 specificities.

A case-control design nested within a healthcare worker cohort in London, UK, was used, with weekly nasopharyngeal swab PCR tests and blood sampling performed. Healthcare workers were enrolled in the week of the UK lockdown, from 23 to 31 March 2020, and were followed every week for up to roughly 16 weeks. The library was generated by 5' RACE. Instrument used: NextSeq 500. To correct for sequencing error and PCR bias, the TCR library protocol tagged individual cDNA molecules with unique molecular identifiers. Both TCR alpha and beta chains were sequenced, and tight co-correlation was observed between alpha and beta sequence abundances in each sample. The authors' pipeline ran thus. V gene, J gene and CDR3 annotation of TCR sequences was performed with Decombinator V4. Expanded TCRs were defined as changing significantly between any two time points under a Poisson model with p below 0.0001. TCR abundances were normalised to the total number of TCRs sequenced per sample and expressed as counts per million. TRAV1-2 paired with TRAJ12, TRAJ20 or TRAJ33 defined MAIT TCRs, while TRAV10 paired with TRAJ18 defined iNKT TCRs. VDJdb, accessed 1 November 2021, was searched for CMV, EBV and SARS-CoV-2 annotated TCRs, excluding TCRs annotated for multiple antigens. The public reads were reanalyzed by TCRdb: fastp trimming at Q25, MiXCR alignment, in-frame beta chains only. Rows merge per CDR3 protein into single entries with the most common DNA and genes. The V and J calls were determined by TCRdb, not by the authors. The sample table shows approximately 32,000 distinct CDR3 sequences, and 6% to 7% are seen once. The top ten hold approximately 37% of the sample.

With respect to this clonotype: Its antigen specificity is not known. Base quality data are lacking; no much larger clone is found one base away.

Looking up the germline V gene yields CDR1 SGHAT and CDR2 FQNNGV. V is cut back by 4 bases and J by 9 bases, with 6 bases in the junction unmatched. The CDR3 runs 14 residues from the cysteine to the phenylalanine. The entry retains the CDR3 DNA only, 42 bases that are in frame from base 1. The specimen was whole blood. The clonotype originates from an adult who was a healthcare worker with PCR-confirmed SARS-CoV-2 infection or an uninfected control (not recorded which). The rearranged segments are TRBV11-2 and TRBJ2-1; 10 bases in between match TRBD2. The nucleotides are TGTGCCAGCAGCTGGCTAGCGGGAGTACCTGAGCAGTTCTTC. Translated, this is CASSWLAGVPEQFF.